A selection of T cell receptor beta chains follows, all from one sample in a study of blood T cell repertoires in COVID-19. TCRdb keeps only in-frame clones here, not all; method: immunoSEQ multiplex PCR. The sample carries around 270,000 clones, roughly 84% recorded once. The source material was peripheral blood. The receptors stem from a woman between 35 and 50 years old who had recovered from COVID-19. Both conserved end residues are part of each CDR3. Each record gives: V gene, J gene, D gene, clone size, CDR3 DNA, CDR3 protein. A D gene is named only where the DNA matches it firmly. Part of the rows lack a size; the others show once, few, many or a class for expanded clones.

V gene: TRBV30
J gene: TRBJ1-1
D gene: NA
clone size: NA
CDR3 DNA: TGTGCCTGGAGTGTCAACCGCGAAGTAAAAGCTTTCTTT
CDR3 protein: CAWSVNREVKAFF

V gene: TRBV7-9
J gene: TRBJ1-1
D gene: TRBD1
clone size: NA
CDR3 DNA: TGTGCCAGCAGCGAAGGACAGGGGGCCGCTGAAGCTTTCTTT
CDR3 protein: CASSEGQGAAEAFF

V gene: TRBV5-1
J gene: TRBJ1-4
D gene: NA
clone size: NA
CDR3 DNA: TGCGCCAGCAGTAGGGCGGGGGGCGAAAAACTGTTTTTT
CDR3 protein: CASSRAGGEKLFF

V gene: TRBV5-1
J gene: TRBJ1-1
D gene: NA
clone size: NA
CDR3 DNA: TGCGCCAGCAGCTTGGACATGAACACTGAAGCTTTCTTT
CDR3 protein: CASSLDMNTEAFF

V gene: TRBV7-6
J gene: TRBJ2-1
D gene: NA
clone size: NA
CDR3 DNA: TGTGCCAGCACTGACAGGAGCTCCAATGAGCAGTTCTTC
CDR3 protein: CASTDRSSNEQFF

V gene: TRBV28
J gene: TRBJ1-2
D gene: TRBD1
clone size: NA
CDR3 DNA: TGTGCCAGCAACGCCCATCGACAGGGGGTGCGGAACTATGGCTACACCTTC
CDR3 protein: CASNAHRQGVRNYGYTF

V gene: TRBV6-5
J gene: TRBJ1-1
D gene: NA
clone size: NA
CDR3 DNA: TGTGCCAGCAGTAGTGACACGATGAACACTGAAGCTTTCTTT
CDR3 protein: CASSSDTMNTEAFF

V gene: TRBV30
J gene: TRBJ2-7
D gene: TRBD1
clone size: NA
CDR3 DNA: TGTGCCTGGAGTCCTGTCTACAGGGGGTTCCCACCTCAGCAGTACTTC
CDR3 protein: CAWSPVYRGFPPQQYF

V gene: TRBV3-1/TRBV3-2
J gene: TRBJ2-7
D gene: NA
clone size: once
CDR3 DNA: TGTGCCAGCAGGGGGGGATCACTACGAAAGCAGTACTTC
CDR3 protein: CASRGGSLRKQYF

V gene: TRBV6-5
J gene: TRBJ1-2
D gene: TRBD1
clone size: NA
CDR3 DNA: TGTGCCAGCGATCAGACAGGGGGTAACTATGGCTACACCTTC
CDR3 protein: CASDQTGGNYGYTF

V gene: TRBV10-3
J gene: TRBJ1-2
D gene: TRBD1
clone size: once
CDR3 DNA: TGTGCCATCAGTGCTGAAGCGGGACAGGGGGGAAACTATGGCTACACCTTC
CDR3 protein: CAISAEAGQGGNYGYTF

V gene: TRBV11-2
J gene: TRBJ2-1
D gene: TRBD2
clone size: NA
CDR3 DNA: TGTGCCAGCAGCTTTCCCTGGAGCGGGGGGGCTGGTGAGCAGTTCTTC
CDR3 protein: CASSFPWSGGAGEQFF

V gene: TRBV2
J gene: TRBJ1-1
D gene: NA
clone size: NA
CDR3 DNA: TGTGCCAGCAGTGGTCCCGGAGGGAGCACTGAAGCTTTCTTT
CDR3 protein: CASSGPGGSTEAFF

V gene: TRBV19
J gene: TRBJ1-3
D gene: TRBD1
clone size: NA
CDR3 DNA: TGTGCCAGCACCCGTTGGGACAGCACAGCCATCGGAAACACCATATATTTT
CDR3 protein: CASTRWDSTAIGNTIYF

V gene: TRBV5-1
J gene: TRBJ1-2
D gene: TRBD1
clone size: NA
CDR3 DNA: TGCGCCAGCAGCTTGTTTGCAGCGGACAGGGCCTATGGCTACACCTTC
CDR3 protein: CASSLFAADRAYGYTF

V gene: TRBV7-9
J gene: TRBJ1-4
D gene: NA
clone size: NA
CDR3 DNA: TGTGCCAGCAGCTTGTTTGGGACTGGGAATGAAAAACTGTTTTTT
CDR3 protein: CASSLFGTGNEKLFF

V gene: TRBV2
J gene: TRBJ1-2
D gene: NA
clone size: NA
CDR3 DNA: TGTGCCAGCCTTAGGACAGACGATAACTATGGCTACACCTTC
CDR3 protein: CASLRTDDNYGYTF

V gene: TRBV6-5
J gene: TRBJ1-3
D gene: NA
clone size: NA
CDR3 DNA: TGTGCCAGCAGAGACCCGGGCTCTGGAAACACCATATATTTT
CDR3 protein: CASRDPGSGNTIYF

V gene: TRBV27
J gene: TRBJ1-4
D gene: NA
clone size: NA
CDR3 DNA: TGTGCCAGCAGTTTATCTCCGGGACACCAGCCTGAAAAACTGTTTTTT
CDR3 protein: CASSLSPGHQPEKLFF

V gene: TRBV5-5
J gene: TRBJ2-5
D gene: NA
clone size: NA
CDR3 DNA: TGTGCCAGCAGCCCTCAGATGGAGACCCAGTACTTC
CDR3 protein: CASSPQMETQYF

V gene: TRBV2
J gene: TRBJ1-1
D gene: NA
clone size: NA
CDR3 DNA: TGTGCCAGCAGTGAATGGGGGCGACAGGCGACGAACACTGAAGCTTTCTTT
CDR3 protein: CASSEWGRQATNTEAFF

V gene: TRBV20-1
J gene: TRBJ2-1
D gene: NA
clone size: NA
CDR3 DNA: TGCAGTGCTACCCTCTACAATGAGCAGTTCTTC
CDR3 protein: CSATLYNEQFF

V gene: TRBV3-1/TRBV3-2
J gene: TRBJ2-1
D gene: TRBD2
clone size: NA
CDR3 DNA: TGTGCCAGCAGCCAAGCGGGGGGGGTCTACAATGAGCAGTTCTTC
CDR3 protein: CASSQAGGVYNEQFF

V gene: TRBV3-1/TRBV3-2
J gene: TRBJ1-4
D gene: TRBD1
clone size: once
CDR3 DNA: TGTGCCAGCAGCCAGCGACTAACAGGGGGAAAACTGTTTTTT
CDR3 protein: CASSQRLTGGKLFF

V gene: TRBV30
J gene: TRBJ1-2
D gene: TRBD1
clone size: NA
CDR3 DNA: TGTGCCTGGAGTGTAATGACAGGGGGAGGCTACACCTTC
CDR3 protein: CAWSVMTGGGYTF

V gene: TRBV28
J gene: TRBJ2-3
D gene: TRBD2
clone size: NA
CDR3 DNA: TGTGCCAGCAGTTTATTAGTTTTACGGACTAGCGGGGATGGTACGCAGTATTTT
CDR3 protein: CASSLLVLRTSGDGTQYF

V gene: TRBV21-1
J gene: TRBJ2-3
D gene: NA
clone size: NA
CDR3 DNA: TGTGCCAGCAGCAAACAGGCTGGTACGCAGTATTTT
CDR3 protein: CASSKQAGTQYF

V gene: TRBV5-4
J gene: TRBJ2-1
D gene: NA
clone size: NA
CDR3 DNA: TGTGCCAGCAGCTTGGACACTAGCTCCTACAATGAGCAGTTCTTC
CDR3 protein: CASSLDTSSYNEQFF

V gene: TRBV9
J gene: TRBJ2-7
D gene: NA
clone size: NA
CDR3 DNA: TGTGCCAGCAGCGTAGCGGGCAGGGCTTACGAGCAGTACTTC
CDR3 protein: CASSVAGRAYEQYF

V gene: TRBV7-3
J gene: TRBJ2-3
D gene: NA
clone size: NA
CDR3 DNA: TGTGCCAGCAGCTTACGCGCCAGCACAGATACGCAGTATTTT
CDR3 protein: CASSLRASTDTQYF

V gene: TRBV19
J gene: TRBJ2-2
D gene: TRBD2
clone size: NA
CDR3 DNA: TGTGCCAGTACCCCTACTAGCGGTTCGAACACCGGGGAGCTGTTTTTT
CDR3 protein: CASTPTSGSNTGELFF

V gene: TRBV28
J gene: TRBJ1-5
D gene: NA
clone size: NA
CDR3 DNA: TGTGCCAGCAGCGTCACCTCGCGGGGTACCAATCAGCCCCAGCATTTT
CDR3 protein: CASSVTSRGTNQPQHF

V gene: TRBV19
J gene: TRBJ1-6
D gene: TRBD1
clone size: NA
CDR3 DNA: TGTGCCAGTAGTCGGGACAGGGTAGGATCACCCCTCCACTTT
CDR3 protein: CASSRDRVGSPLHF

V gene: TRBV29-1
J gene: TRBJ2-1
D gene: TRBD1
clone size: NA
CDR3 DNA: TGCAGCGTCGGACAGGGGGCTAACTATGAGCAGTTCTTC
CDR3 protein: CSVGQGANYEQFF

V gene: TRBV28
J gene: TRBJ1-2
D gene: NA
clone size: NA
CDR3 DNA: TGTGCCAGCAGTTTTTGGTCTAACGGCTACACCTTC
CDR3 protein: CASSFWSNGYTF

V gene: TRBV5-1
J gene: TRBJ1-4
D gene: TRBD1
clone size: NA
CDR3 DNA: TGCGCCAGCAGCCCTCTAGACAGGGGTTCGGAAAAACTGTTTTTT
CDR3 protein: CASSPLDRGSEKLFF

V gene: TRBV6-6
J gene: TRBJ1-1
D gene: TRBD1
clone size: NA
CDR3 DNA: TGTGCCAGCAGTTCCGGACAGGCCCCCACTGAAGCTTTCTTT
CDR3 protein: CASSSGQAPTEAFF

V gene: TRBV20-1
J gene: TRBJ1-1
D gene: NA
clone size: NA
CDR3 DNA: TGCCGGGCAAGCGGAGGGACTGAAGCTTTCTTT
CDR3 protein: CRASGGTEAFF

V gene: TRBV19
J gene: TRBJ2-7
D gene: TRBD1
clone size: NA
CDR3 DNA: TGTGCCAGTAGTACAGGGACAGGGGATACAACCAAGCAGTACTTC
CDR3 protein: CASSTGTGDTTKQYF

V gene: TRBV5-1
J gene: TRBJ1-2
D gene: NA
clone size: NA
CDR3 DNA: TGCGCCAGCAGCACCATATTGGGCGGGGCCAACTATGGCTACACCTTC
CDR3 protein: CASSTILGGANYGYTF

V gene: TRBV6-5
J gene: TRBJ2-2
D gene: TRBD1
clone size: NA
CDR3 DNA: TGTGCCAGCAAGCAGGGGGATTGGACCGGGGAGCTGTTTTTT
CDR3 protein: CASKQGDWTGELFF

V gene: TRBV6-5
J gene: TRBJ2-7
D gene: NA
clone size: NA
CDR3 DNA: TGTGCCAGCAGACGCTCGGGAGTCACCTACGAGCAGTACTTC
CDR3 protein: CASRRSGVTYEQYF

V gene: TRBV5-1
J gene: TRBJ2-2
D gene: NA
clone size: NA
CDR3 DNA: TGCGCCAGCAGCTTGGCCGCGAACACCGGGGAGCTGTTTTTT
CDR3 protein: CASSLAANTGELFF

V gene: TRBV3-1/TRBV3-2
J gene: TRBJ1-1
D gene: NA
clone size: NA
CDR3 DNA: TGTGCCAGCAGCCAACGGGGAACTGAAGCTTTCTTT
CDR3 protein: CASSQRGTEAFF

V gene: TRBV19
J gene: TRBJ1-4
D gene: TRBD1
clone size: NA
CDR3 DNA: TGTGCCAGTCGGACAGGGAGGGCAACTAATGAAAAACTGTTTTTT
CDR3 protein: CASRTGRATNEKLFF

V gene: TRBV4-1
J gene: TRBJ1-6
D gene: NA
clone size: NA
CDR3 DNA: TGCGCCAGCAGCCAAGATCGGGCTGGGGCTCGGACCTATAATTCACCCCTCCACTTT
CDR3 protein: CASSQDRAGARTYNSPLHF

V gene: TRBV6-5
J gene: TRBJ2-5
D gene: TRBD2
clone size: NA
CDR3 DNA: TGTGCCAGCAGTCGAAGCGGGACCCAAGAGACCCAGTACTTC
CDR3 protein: CASSRSGTQETQYF

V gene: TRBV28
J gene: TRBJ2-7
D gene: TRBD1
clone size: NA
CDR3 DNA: TGTGCCAGTCAAACGGGACAGTCCTACGAGCAGTACTTC
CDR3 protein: CASQTGQSYEQYF

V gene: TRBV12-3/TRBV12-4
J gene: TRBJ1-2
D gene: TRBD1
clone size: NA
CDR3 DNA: TGTGCCACAGGGTCGAGGGGGCGGGGTGGCTACACCTTC
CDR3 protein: CATGSRGRGGYTF

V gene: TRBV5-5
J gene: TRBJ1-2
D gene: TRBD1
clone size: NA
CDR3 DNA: TGTGCCAGCAGCTTGCTTATGACAGGGGATGGCTACACCTTC
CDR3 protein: CASSLLMTGDGYTF

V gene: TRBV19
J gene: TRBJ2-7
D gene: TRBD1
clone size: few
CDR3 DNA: TGTGCCAGTAGTATGACACCGGGACAGGGGGCCTACGAGCAGTACTTC
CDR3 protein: CASSMTPGQGAYEQYF

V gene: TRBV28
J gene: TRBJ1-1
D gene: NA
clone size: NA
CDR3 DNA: TGTGCCAGCAGTTCCATGAACACTGAAGCTTTCTTT
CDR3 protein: CASSSMNTEAFF

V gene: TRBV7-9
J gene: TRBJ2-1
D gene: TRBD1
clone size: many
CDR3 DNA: TGTGCCAGCAGCTTGCAACGGACCGGGACAGGTATTAGTGAGCAGTTCTTC
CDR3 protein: CASSLQRTGTGISEQFF

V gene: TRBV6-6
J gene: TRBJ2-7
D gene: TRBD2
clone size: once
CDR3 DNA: TGTGCCAGCAGTTACAAGCGGGGGATTCCTAACTACGAGCAGTACTTC
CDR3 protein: CASSYKRGIPNYEQYF

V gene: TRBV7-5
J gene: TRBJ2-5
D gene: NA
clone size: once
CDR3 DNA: TGTGTCAGAAGCACCGGACAGGGGCAAGAAGAGACCCAGTACTTC
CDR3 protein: CVRSTGQGQEETQYF